A selection of T cell receptor beta chains follows, all from one sample in a study of stem cell transplantation in POMP-related autoinflammatory disease. TCRdb keeps only in-frame clones here, not all; method: immunoSEQ multiplex PCR. Here the sample spans roughly 68,000 clones, about nine tenths being singletons. Source: CD4+ T cells from PBMCs, taken after stem cell transplantation. These receptor sequences come from a human patient with POMP-related autoinflammation and immune dysregulation (PRAID). Some T cells may be supplied by the graft donor. CDR3s include the opening cysteine and the closing phenylalanine or tryptophan. A D gene is named only where the DNA matches it firmly. Only some rows state a clone size, as once, few, many or a class for expanded clones.

cdr3_aa	cdr3_nt	v_call	j_call	d_call	clone_size	cdr3_length
CASSHRTAGQETQYF	TGTGCCAGCAGCCATCGGACCGCCGGGCAAGAGACCCAGTACTTC	TRBV5-6	TRBJ2-5	NA	once	15
CASSQERFSGTEKYEQYF	TGTGCCAGCAGCCAAGAACGTTTTTCCGGGACCGAGAAGTACGAGCAGTACTTC	TRBV3-1/TRBV3-2	TRBJ2-7	NA	NA	18
CASSYSRDSPLHF	TGTGCCAGCAGTTACTCGCGGGATTCACCCCTCCACTTT	TRBV6-5	TRBJ1-6	NA	NA	13
CASSELASTDTQYF	TGTGCCAGCAGTGAACTAGCGAGCACAGATACGCAGTATTTT	TRBV6-4	TRBJ2-3	TRBD2	NA	14
CASTLYGTGTEGGTQYF	TGTGCCAGCACTCTGTATGGGACAGGGACTGAGGGAGGGACCCAGTACTTC	TRBV2	TRBJ2-5	TRBD1	NA	17
CASSFDRLGEKLFF	TGCGCCAGCAGCTTCGACAGGCTGGGTGAAAAACTGTTTTTT	TRBV5-1	TRBJ1-4	NA	NA	14
CASTPEVLSGANVLTF	TGTGCCAGCACCCCAGAGGTGCTCTCTGGGGCCAACGTCCTGACTTTC	TRBV2	TRBJ2-6	NA	NA	16
CSVVVGGSQETQYF	TGCAGCGTTGTGGTCGGGGGGTCACAAGAGACCCAGTACTTC	TRBV29-1	TRBJ2-5	TRBD2	NA	14
CASSQIFSPGPWNSPLHF	TGCGCCAGCAGCCAAATTTTTTCCCCGGGGCCATGGAATTCACCCCTCCACTTT	TRBV4-1	TRBJ1-6	NA	NA	18
CASTGQGAYGYTF	TGTGCCAGCACGGGACAGGGGGCGTATGGCTACACCTTC	TRBV2	TRBJ1-2	TRBD1	NA	13
CATSDASGSNTGELFF	TGTGCCACCAGTGACGCCTCAGGGTCGAACACCGGGGAGCTGTTTTTT	TRBV24-1	TRBJ2-2	NA	NA	16
CASGLGTPIVKLFF	TGTGCCAGCGGTCTCGGGACACCGATAGTAAAACTGTTTTTT	TRBV14	TRBJ1-4	NA	NA	14
CASTGSAGELFF	TGTGCCAGCACCGGGAGTGCCGGGGAGCTGTTTTTT	TRBV6-5	TRBJ2-2	NA	once	12
CASSFVRGRTDTQYF	TGTGCCAGCAGCTTTGTCAGGGGACGCACAGATACGCAGTATTTT	TRBV11-2	TRBJ2-3	NA	once	15
CASSPLGRGRSLNIQYF	TGTGCCAGCAGCCCATTAGGGCGCGGGAGGAGTCTTAACATTCAGTACTTC	TRBV7-2	TRBJ2-4	TRBD2	NA	17
CASSQDFQSSYNSPLHF	TGCGCCAGCAGCCAAGATTTTCAGAGCTCCTATAATTCACCCCTCCACTTT	TRBV4-1	TRBJ1-6	NA	NA	17
CASSFGLQNEKLFF	TGCGCCAGCAGCTTCGGCCTCCAAAACGAAAAACTGTTTTTT	TRBV5-1	TRBJ1-4	NA	NA	14
CASGTGTGVLGANVLTF	TGTGCCAGCGGAACCGGGACAGGGGTGTTAGGGGCCAACGTCCTGACTTTC	TRBV28	TRBJ2-6	TRBD1	NA	17
CASSEGGRAVDEKLFF	TGTGCCAGCAGTGAAGGAGGCAGGGCTGTCGATGAAAAACTGTTTTTT	TRBV25-1	TRBJ1-4	NA	NA	16
CASSIAGTGSPYNEQFF	TGTGCCAGTAGTATAGCCGGCACAGGGAGCCCCTACAATGAGCAGTTCTTC	TRBV19	TRBJ2-1	NA	NA	17
CASSRRQGNTEAFF	TGTGCCAGCAGTCGCCGACAGGGAAACACTGAAGCTTTCTTT	TRBV28	TRBJ1-1	TRBD1	NA	14
CASSPSSEDGPLHF	TGTGCCAGCTCACCTTCCTCAGAGGACGGTCCCCTCCACTTT	TRBV18	TRBJ1-6	NA	NA	14
CASSYPQGEGEQFF	TGTGCCAGCAGTTACCCCCAGGGGGAGGGTGAGCAGTTCTTC	TRBV6-5	TRBJ2-1	NA	NA	14
CASSFGGSDTDTQYF	TGTGCCAGCAGCTTTGGGGGGAGTGACACAGATACGCAGTATTTT	TRBV5-4	TRBJ2-3	NA	NA	15
CAIRMTGNYGYTF	TGTGCCATCAGGATGACAGGGAACTATGGCTACACCTTC	TRBV10-3	TRBJ1-2	TRBD1	NA	13
CASRFDPSFINEQFF	TGTGCCAGCAGATTTGATCCTTCCTTTATCAATGAGCAGTTCTTC	TRBV6-5	TRBJ2-1	NA	once	15
CASSQVAGLSTDTQYF	TGTGCCAGCAGCCAAGTAGCGGGGCTTAGCACAGATACGCAGTATTTT	TRBV3-1/TRBV3-2	TRBJ2-3	TRBD2	NA	16
CASSKQGEPGEETQYF	TGTGCCAGCAGTAAACAAGGGGAGCCCGGGGAAGAGACCCAGTACTTC	TRBV6-2/TRBV6-3	TRBJ2-5	NA	NA	16
CASSSTSGDKTQYF	TGTGCCAGCTCCTCGACTAGCGGGGATAAGACCCAGTACTTC	TRBV2	TRBJ2-5	TRBD2	NA	14
CASSLGGGELFF	TGTGCCAGCAGTTTGGGGGGCGGGGAGCTGTTTTTT	TRBV12-3/TRBV12-4	TRBJ2-2	NA	NA	12
CASSYRDGNQPQHF	TGTGCCAGCAGTTACAGGGACGGCAATCAGCCCCAGCATTTT	TRBV6-5	TRBJ1-5	NA	NA	14
CASRTGGGGNTIYF	TGTGCCAGCAGGACCGGGGGCGGAGGAAACACCATATATTTT	TRBV7-2	TRBJ1-3	NA	few	14
CASSQPRHTDTQYF	TGCGCCAGCAGCCAGCCCCGGCACACAGATACGCAGTATTTT	TRBV4-1	TRBJ2-3	NA	NA	14
CASRGQISSYEQYF	TGTGCCAGCAGAGGACAGATTAGCTCCTACGAGCAGTACTTC	TRBV6-5	TRBJ2-7	NA	NA	14
CASSQTIGTEGYYGYTF	TGCGCCAGCAGCCAAACTATCGGGACAGAGGGATACTATGGCTACACCTTC	TRBV4-1	TRBJ1-2	TRBD1	once	17
CASSLKSGTGGSDIQYF	TGTGCCAGCAGCTTGAAATCCGGGACAGGGGGCTCAGACATTCAGTACTTC	TRBV5-6	TRBJ2-4	TRBD1	NA	17
CASSLFPGFTDTQYF	TGCGCCAGCAGCTTGTTCCCCGGGTTCACAGATACGCAGTATTTT	TRBV5-1	TRBJ2-3	NA	NA	15
CASSGTGLNEQFF	TGTGCCAGTAGTGGGACAGGGTTGAATGAGCAGTTCTTC	TRBV19	TRBJ2-1	TRBD1	once	13
CASSDTSGRPDTQYF	TGTGCCAGCAGTGATACTAGCGGGAGGCCAGATACGCAGTATTTT	TRBV6-1	TRBJ2-3	TRBD2	NA	15
CASSLWQGLIWKETQYF	TGTGCCAGCAGCTTATGGCAGGGCCTAATCTGGAAAGAGACCCAGTACTTC	TRBV7-9	TRBJ2-5	NA	few	17
CASSYSAVTRNTIYF	TGTGCCAGCAGTTACTCGGCCGTCACGAGAAACACCATATATTTT	TRBV6-5	TRBJ1-3	NA	NA	15
CASTPRFGNYGYTF	TGTGCCAGTACCCCTCGCTTCGGTAACTATGGCTACACCTTC	TRBV19	TRBJ1-2	NA	NA	14
CASMNPGEREQFF	TGTGCCAGCATGAATCCGGGGGAAAGGGAGCAGTTCTTC	TRBV2	TRBJ2-1	NA	NA	13
CASRRTGNNEQFF	TGTGCCAGCAGGAGGACAGGGAACAATGAGCAGTTCTTC	TRBV2	TRBJ2-1	TRBD1	NA	13
CASSFGGRRADTQYF	TGTGCCAGCAGCTTCGGCGGGAGGCGGGCAGATACGCAGTATTTT	TRBV5-4	TRBJ2-3	TRBD2	NA	15
CASSLGAGTGFYGYTF	TGTGCCAGCAGCTTAGGGGCCGGGACAGGGTTCTATGGCTACACCTTC	TRBV28	TRBJ1-2	TRBD1	NA	16
CASSGPGVGTGELFF	TGCGCCAGCAGCGGTCCGGGGGTGGGGACCGGGGAGCTGTTTTTT	TRBV5-1	TRBJ2-2	NA	NA	15
CSAGNTEAFF	TGCAGCGCCGGGAACACTGAAGCTTTCTTT	TRBV29-1	TRBJ1-1	NA	NA	10
CASSDIGSTQYF	TGTGCCAGCAGTGACATTGGATCTACGCAGTATTTT	TRBV6-1	TRBJ2-3	NA	NA	12
CASSTFSGGAVLKQYF	TGTGCCAGCAGCACATTCTCCGGGGGGGCTGTGTTGAAGCAGTATTTT	TRBV7-8	TRBJ2-3	TRBD2	NA	16